This T cell receptor beta chain was recovered during a study of cytomegalovirus exposure and HLA in healthy donors. Overall study context: Genetic ancestry analysis placed about 80% of the 400 or so donors that were genotyped in the Caucasian-associated cluster. Findings of the study overall: Reports indicate that TCR beta sequences accurately predicted the HLA-A and HLA-B alleles of most subjects. Later analysis suggested links between common viral pathogens and several top significant clusters. Available immune exposure information covered CMV serostatus only.

With 60 Vbeta and 13 Jbeta primers, the PCR was carried out. The protocol was immunoSEQ multiplex PCR, while the TCRdb copy is restricted to in-frame clones and leaves out a portion. The sample includes around 120,000 clones, approximately 76% of them seen just once. To note about this clone: What it binds is not known.

This TCR derives from a man aged 50 to 59 in good health and CMV-seropositive. Sequenced: PBMCs.

Here the CDR3 reads CASSLRTGSAAGELFF. DNA of the CDR3: TGCGCCAGCAGCCTCCGGACAGGGTCCGCCGCCGGGGAGCTGTTTTTT. This chain connects TRBV5-1 to TRBJ2-2; the match to TRBD1 covers 8 bases. V trimming: 4 bases; J trimming: 6 bases; junction bases outside the gene matches: 11. The CDR3 runs to 16 residues. The germline gives CDR1 SGHRS, CDR2 YFSETQ.